This TCR beta chain was identified in a study of beta chain features in type 1 diabetes. The wider study: When patients were set against healthy donors, age, gender and cell yields were similar.

To note about this clone: Its antigen is still unknown.

Study-wide points: There was a moderate but significant shortening of TCRB CDR3s in all four CD4+ subsets of Type 1 diabetes patients. TCRB repertoires of naive, central memory and Treg cells appeared more similar among patients than among healthy donors.

V lost 1 base to trimming and J lost 2 bases; unmatched junction nucleotides: 5. The CDR3 is 16 amino acids. CDR1 LGHNA and CDR2 YSLEER come from the germline V gene. What was sequenced were expressed TCRB transcripts, since all of the isolated RNA had been reverse transcribed. The method was immunoSEQ multiplex PCR; TCRdb's version includes in-frame clones alone and lacks a portion of them. The sample includes around 360,000 clones, over 9.5% of them seen just once. The rearrangement joins TRBV4-3 to TRBJ2-1, with TRBD1 matching over 7 bases. This clonotype was sampled from a woman between 18 and 29 years old with type 1 diabetes. Material for sequencing was naive CD4+ T cells from blood. CDR3 nucleotides: TGCGCCAGCAGCCAAGGACCGGGACAGACCTACAATGAGCAGTTCTTC. Translated, it gives CASSQGPGQTYNEQFF.